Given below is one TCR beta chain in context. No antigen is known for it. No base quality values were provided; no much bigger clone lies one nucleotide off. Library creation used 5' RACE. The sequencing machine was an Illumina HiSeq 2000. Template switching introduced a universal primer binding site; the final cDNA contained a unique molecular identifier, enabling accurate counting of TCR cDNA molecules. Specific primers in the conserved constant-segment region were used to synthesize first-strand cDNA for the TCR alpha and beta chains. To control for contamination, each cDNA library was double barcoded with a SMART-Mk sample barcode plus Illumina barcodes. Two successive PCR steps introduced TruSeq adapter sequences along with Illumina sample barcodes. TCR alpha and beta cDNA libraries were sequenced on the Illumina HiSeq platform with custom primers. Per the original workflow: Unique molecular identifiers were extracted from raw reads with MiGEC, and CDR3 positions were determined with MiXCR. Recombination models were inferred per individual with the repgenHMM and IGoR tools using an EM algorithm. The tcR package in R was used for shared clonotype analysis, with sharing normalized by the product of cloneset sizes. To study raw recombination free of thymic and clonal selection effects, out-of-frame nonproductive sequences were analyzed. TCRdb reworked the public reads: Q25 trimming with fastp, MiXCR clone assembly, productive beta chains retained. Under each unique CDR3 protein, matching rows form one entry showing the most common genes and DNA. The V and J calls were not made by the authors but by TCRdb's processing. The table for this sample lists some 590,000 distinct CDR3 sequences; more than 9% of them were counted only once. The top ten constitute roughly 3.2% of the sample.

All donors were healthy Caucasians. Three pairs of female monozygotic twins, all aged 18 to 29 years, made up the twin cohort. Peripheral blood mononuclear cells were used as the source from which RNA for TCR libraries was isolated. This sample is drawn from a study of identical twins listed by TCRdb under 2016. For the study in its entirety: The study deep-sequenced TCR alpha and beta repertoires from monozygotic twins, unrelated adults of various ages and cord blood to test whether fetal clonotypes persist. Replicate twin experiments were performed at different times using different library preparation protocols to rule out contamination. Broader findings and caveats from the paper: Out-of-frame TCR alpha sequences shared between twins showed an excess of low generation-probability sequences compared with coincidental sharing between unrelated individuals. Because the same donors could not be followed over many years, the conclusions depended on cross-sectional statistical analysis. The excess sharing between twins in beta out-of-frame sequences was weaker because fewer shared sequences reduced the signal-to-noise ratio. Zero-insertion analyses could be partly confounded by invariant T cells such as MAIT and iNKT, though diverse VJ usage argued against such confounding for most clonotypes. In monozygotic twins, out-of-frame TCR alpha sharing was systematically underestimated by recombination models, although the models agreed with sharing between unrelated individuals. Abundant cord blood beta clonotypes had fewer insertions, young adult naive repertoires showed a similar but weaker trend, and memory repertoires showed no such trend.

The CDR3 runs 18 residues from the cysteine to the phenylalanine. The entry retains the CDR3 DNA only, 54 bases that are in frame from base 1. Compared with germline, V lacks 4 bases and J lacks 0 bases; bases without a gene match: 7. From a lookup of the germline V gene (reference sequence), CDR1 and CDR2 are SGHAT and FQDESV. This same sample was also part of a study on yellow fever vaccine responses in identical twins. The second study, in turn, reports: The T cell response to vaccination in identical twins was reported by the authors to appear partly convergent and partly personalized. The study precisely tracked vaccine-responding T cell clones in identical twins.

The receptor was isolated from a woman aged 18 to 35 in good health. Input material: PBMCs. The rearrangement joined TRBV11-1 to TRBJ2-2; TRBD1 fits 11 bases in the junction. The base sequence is TGTGCCAGCAGCTACAGGACAGGGGGCGGGTCGAACACCGGGGAGCTGTTTTTT. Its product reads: CASSYRTGGGSNTGELFF.